This T cell receptor (beta chain) stems from a study of blood T cells in healthy people across ages. This clonotype was picked up many times. Then a second PCR, running roughly 7 to 11 cycles, was carried out with a sample-barcoded 5' primer and a J-beta primer mix. Each cDNA was tagged by a template-switch adaptor containing 12 random nucleotides. Using its own MiXCR run on the 5' RACE reads, TCRdb lists one record per CDR3 protein. Here the sample spans over 750,000 distinct CDR3 sequences, roughly 25% being singletons. The CDR3 consists of 13 residues. Trimming stripped 3 bases from V and 3 bases from J, with 9 bases between. Separately, the same data were catalogued under a study of T cells of mothers and their children. From that report: Nine systemically healthy Caucasian donors: three mothers, six children. All RNA that had been extracted was used for cDNA synthesis at roughly 1.6 ug per 15 ul. From each mother came over 9.5 million TCR beta CDR3 reads, and from each child came 3 million to 3.5 million.

The V call is TRBV12-3 or TRBV12-4, the J call TRBJ2-7, with D possibly TRBD1 on 6 matching bases. The specimen was blood. The TCR sequence derives from a boy younger than 18 in good health. As DNA, the CDR3 is TGTGCCAGCAGTTTCACAGGGAGCTACGAGCAGTACTTC. This sequence encodes CASSFTGSYEQYF.